One and the same sample provided the 24 T cell receptor beta chains below, sequenced in a study of T-cell reconstitution after alpha-beta-depleted transplantation in children. The TCRbeta library was prepared with unique molecular identifiers. TCRdb ran MiXCR on the PCR reads and lists one entry per CDR3 protein. This table holds hundreds of thousands of distinct CDR3 sequences, around 13% found once. The input for sequencing was PBMCs, taken before TCRalphabeta/CD19-depleted stem cell transplant. Receptors were obtained from a girl aged 2 to 10 with congenital amegakaryocytic thrombocytopenia, due to receive a stem cell transplant.

This clonotype appeared many times. This sequence joins TRBV14 and TRBJ2-1; no firm D call. Germline CDR1 is SGHDN and CDR2 is FVKESK. Trimming took off 1 base at V and 7 bases at J, with 5 bases between the two ends. The CDR3 is made up of 12 amino acids. The CDR3 here is CASSQVGNEQFF. The CDR3 DNA reads TGTGCCAGCAGCCAAGTCGGAAATGAGCAGTTCTTC.

This clonotype was found many times. The chain uses TRBV12-3 or TRBV12-4 and TRBJ2-5, with D tentatively TRBD1 or TRBD2 (5 bases each). The CDR3 loop spans 15 amino acids. V lost 6 bases, J lost 2 bases, and 16 bases lay in between. CDR3 DNA sequence: TGTGCCAGCAGCGCCGATGGGACCATTCAAGAGACCCAGTACTTC. Its translation is CASSADGTIQETQYF.

The rearrangement links TRBV25-1 to TRBJ1-1, with TRBD1 matching over 7 bases. CDR1 and CDR2 (germline): MGHDK, SYGVNS. The CDR3 totals 15 residues. With 4 bases clipped from V and 2 bases from J, the junction kept 7 bases outside the gene matches. In nucleotides, the CDR3 is TGTGCCAGCAGTGGGACAGGAACAGGCAACACTGAAGCTTTCTTT. It translates to CASSGTGTGNTEAFF.

The chain employs TRBV12-3 or TRBV12-4 and TRBJ2-7; D may be TRBD1 (6 bases). The CDR3 is made up of 14 amino acids. The V end lost 6 bases, the J end lost 3 bases, and 15 bases lay between the germline ends. CDR3 residues: CASSNQQGSYEQYF. The DNA for the CDR3 is TGTGCCAGCAGCAACCAACAGGGAAGCTACGAGCAGTACTTC.

The gene calls are TRBV7-9 and TRBJ2-5; D gene uncertain. Germline lookup yields CDR1 SEHNR and CDR2 FQNEAQ (reference sequence). V was cut by 5 bases and J by 2 bases, with 15 bases left in between. The CDR3 extends over 15 amino acids. For the CDR3, the DNA is TGTGCCAGCAGCAGAAGGGTTGTAGGTCAAGAGACCCAGTACTTC. Encoded protein: CASSRRVVGQETQYF.

A few counts support this clonotype. The chain links TRBV28 to TRBJ2-5, with 8 bases matching TRBD1. J gave up 4 bases and V 6 bases, and 4 bases lay outside the gene matches. CDR3 length equals 13 residues. The germline V gene has CDR1 MDHEN and CDR2 SYDVKM. The CDR3 protein is CASSQGAGETQYF. CDR3 bases: TGTGCCAGCAGCCAGGGGGCTGGAGAGACCCAGTACTTC.

This clonotype has a count of ten or more. The CDR3 is CSVSGRMNTEAFF. DNA for the CDR3: TGCAGCGTTTCCGGTCGGATGAACACTGAAGCTTTCTTT. The chain employs TRBV29-1 and TRBJ1-1, with D unresolved. The length of the CDR3 is 13 residues. Germline V CDR1 and CDR2: SQVTM, ANQGSEA. The V and J ends lost 5 bases and 0 bases respectively, with 10 bases between them.

The genes are TRBV12-3 or TRBV12-4 and TRBJ2-1; D may be TRBD1 (5 bases). The CDR3 sequence is 13 residues long. Trimming shortened V by 6 bases and J by 11 bases, and 17 bases separated the two germline ends. Here the CDR3 reads CASSQGGGTQQFF. The CDR3 coding sequence is TGTGCCAGCAGCCAGGGCGGCGGCACTCAGCAGTTCTTC.

This clonotype was detected ten times or more. This rearrangement joins TRBV15 to TRBJ2-4, with D possibly being TRBD1 (6 bases). The CDR3 has 15 residues. The V gene lost 0 bases and the J gene lost 7 bases, with 13 bases spanning the gap. Germline CDR1 LNHNV, CDR2 YYDKDF (reference sequence). The DNA of the CDR3 is TGTGCCACCAGCAGAGATAAGGGGGTAGCTAACATTCAGTACTTC. Translation: CATSRDKGVANIQYF.

The chain couples TRBV7-8 to TRBJ2-3, with a weak D call TRBD2 (5 bases). The V end was cut by 2 bases, the J end by 0 bases, with 9 bases between. The CDR3 runs to 15 residues. CDR1 and CDR2 from the germline V gene are SGHVS and FQNEAQ. CDR3 sequence (DNA): TGTGCCAGCAGCTTACTTACTAGAAGCACAGATACGCAGTATTTT. This translates into CASSLLTRSTDTQYF.

V is TRBV27 and J is TRBJ2-5; a possible D gene is TRBD2 (6 bases). V dropped 5 bases and J dropped 9 bases, with 16 bases sitting between them. The CDR3 sequence is 13 residues long. The germline V gene encodes CDR1 MNHEY and CDR2 SMNVEV (reference sequence). CDR3 region: CASSPGGYVAQYF. CDR3 in DNA: TGTGCCAGCAGTCCTGGGGGGTACGTGGCCCAGTACTTC.

The chain has TRBV7-9 and TRBJ2-7, with D tentatively TRBD1 (6 bases). The V end lost 5 bases, the J end lost 2 bases, and 13 bases lay between the germline ends. This CDR3 has 14 residues. The germline CDR1 and CDR2 sequences are SEHNR and FQNEAQ (reference sequence). For the CDR3, the DNA is TGTGCCAGCAGCCATGAGACAGGAACCTACGAGCAGTACTTC. As protein: CASSHETGTYEQYF.

This clonotype has only a few counts. The CDR3 region has the DNA TGCAGTGCGAGCCCGGGGGACTCAACCCATGAGCAGTTCTTC. Translated: CSASPGDSTHEQFF. This chain uses TRBV20-1 with TRBJ2-1; D might be TRBD2 (6 bases). The germline CDR1 and CDR2 sequences are DFQATT and SNEGSKA (reference sequence). V was pared by 6 bases and J by 8 bases, with 20 bases between. This CDR3 is built from 14 residues.

This clonotype was observed a few times. The chain carries TRBV5-1 and TRBJ2-2; 11 nucleotides match TRBD2. After removal of 5 bases from V and 4 bases from J, the junction contained 7 bases not matched to a gene. CDR3 length equals 16 residues. The germline CDR1 and CDR2 sequences are SGHRS and YFSETQ. The CDR3 sequence is CASRYGLAGATGELFF. The CDR3 DNA reads TGCGCCAGCAGATACGGACTAGCGGGTGCCACCGGGGAGCTGTTTTTT.

This clonotype was seen ten or more times. The chain combines TRBV12-3 or TRBV12-4 with TRBJ2-5, with 7 bases fitting TRBD2. The CDR3 contains 17 residues. Losses at the gene ends were 5 bases for V and 0 bases for J; bases not matched to a gene: 12. In nucleotides, the CDR3 is TGTGCCAGCAGTCCCTTCCGTGGTAGCGGGTACCAAGAGACCCAGTACTTC. Protein sequence: CASSPFRGSGYQETQYF.

As to this clonotype: At one end the junction does not follow the germline gene, possibly because of a read error. This rearrangement joins TRBV25-1 to TRBJ2-7, with 8 bases identical to TRBD2. The germline V gene has CDR1 MGHDK and CDR2 SYGVNS. CDR3 size: 13 residues. DNA for the CDR3: TGTGCCAGCAGTAAGCGGGGGATCTACGAGCAGTCCTTC. Translating gives CASSKRGIYEQSF.

This sequence joins TRBV29-1 and TRBJ2-4, with D uncertain. Germline CDR1 is SQVTM and CDR2 is ANQGSEA. The ends were cut back, 4 bases at V and 0 bases at J, with 7 bases in the middle. CDR3 size: 13 residues. CDR3 DNA sequence: TGCAGCGTTGCGGAACTAGCCAAAAACATTCAGTACTTC. Translation: CSVAELAKNIQYF.

In its sample, this clonotype was seen many times. This chain's CDR3 is CASRRTSESYNEQFF. The CDR3 nucleotides are TGTGCCAGCAGGCGAACTAGCGAATCCTACAATGAGCAGTTCTTC. The chain joins TRBV7-2 to TRBJ2-1; TRBD2 aligns across 7 bases. The CDR3 runs to 15 residues. The J segment lost 1 base and the V segment lost 6 bases, leaving 6 bases of the junction unmatched. Germline assignment: CDR1 SGHTA and CDR2 FQGNSA.

This clonotype has a handful of counts. The chain employs TRBV11-2 and TRBJ2-1, with D maybe TRBD1 (6 bases). The CDR3 is 16 residues long. Germline CDR1 and CDR2: SGHAT and FQNNGV. V gave up 1 base and J gave up 4 bases, with 14 bases separating them. The CDR3 DNA reads as TGTGCCAGCAGCTTAGGACAGGTTGGGATTTACAATGAGCAGTTCTTC. Translated, it gives CASSLGQVGIYNEQFF. The full variable domain, rest sourced from reference TRBV11-2 and TRBJ2-1, is EAGVAQSPRYKIIEKRQSVAFWCNPISGHATLYWYQQILGQGPKLLIQFQNNGVVDDSQLPKDRFSAERLKGVDSTLKIQPAKLEDSAVYLCASSLGQVGIYNEQFFGPGTRLTVL.

This clonotype has just one count. The chain has TRBV7-2 and TRBJ2-2; 7 bases agree with TRBD2. Per the germline V gene, CDR1 is SGHTA and CDR2 is FQGNSA. Germline trimming cut 5 bases from V and 2 bases from J; bases unmatched to any gene: 8. The CDR3 is made up of 16 amino acids. CDR3 loop: CASSPRWGGNTGELFF. The CDR3 bases are TGTGCCAGCAGCCCTCGGTGGGGGGGAAACACCGGGGAGCTGTTTTTT.

The chain recombines TRBV7-6 with TRBJ2-7; perhaps D is TRBD1 or TRBD2 (5 bases each). Germline CDR1 is SGHVS and CDR2 is FNYEAQ. Trimming left V 4 bases short and J 3 bases short, with 22 bases between. CDR3 length equals 17 residues. The CDR3 DNA is TGTGCCAGCAGCTCGTTCCCTCCCGGGACGGGCCTCTACGAGCAGTACTTC. It translates to CASSSFPPGTGLYEQYF.

This clonotype was seen at least ten times. The CDR3 coding sequence is TGTGCTAGTGGTTTGGTTGTTCTAGCGGGAGTGTCGAGCTACGAGCAGTACTTC. Its protein product is CASGLVVLAGVSSYEQYF. The V and J genes are TRBV12-5 and TRBJ2-7; 10 bases are shared with TRBD2. CDR3 length: 18 amino acids. Germline V gene data show CDR1 as LGHNT and CDR2 as FRNRAP. V lost 0 bases to trimming and J lost 3 bases; unmatched junction nucleotides: 11. Looking up the rest from reference TRBV12-5 and TRBJ2-7 gives the full variable domain: DARVTQTPRHKVTEMGQEVTMRCQPILGHNTVFWYRQTMMQGLELLAYFRNRAPLDDSGMPKDRFSAEMPDATLATLKIQPSEPRDSAVYFCASGLVVLAGVSSYEQYFGPGTRLTVT.

This clonotype was recorded a few times. V is TRBV7-9 and J is TRBJ2-2; the D gene is possibly TRBD1 (5 bases). CDR3 length: 13 amino acids. The germline V gene encodes CDR1 SEHNR and CDR2 FQNEAQ (reference sequence). Trimming removed 9 bases at V and 7 bases at J, with 15 bases between. The CDR3 DNA follows: TGTGCCAGTCTGCGTCCAGGGTTCGGGGAGCTGTTTTTT. It yields the protein CASLRPGFGELFF.

This sequence joins TRBV6-1 and TRBJ2-3, with 7 positions matching TRBD1. Germline loops: CDR1 MNHNS, CDR2 SASEGT. The CDR3 spans 16 residues. J gave up 4 bases and V 6 bases, and 13 bases lay outside the gene matches. CDR3 sequence: CASRKQGFRVADTQYF. As DNA, the CDR3 is TGTGCCAGCAGAAAACAGGGGTTTAGAGTTGCAGATACGCAGTATTTT.